These 5 T cell receptor beta chains share one sample of origin, sequenced in a study of shared clonotypes between healthy human individuals. CD45RO-negative, CCR7-positively selected cells formed the naive CD8 fraction, excluding terminally differentiated effector memory CD45RA+ cells. Sequenced by immunoSEQ multiplex PCR; TCRdb stores in-frame clones only, minus some. This table holds millions of clones, about 95% found once. Sequenced sample: naive CD8+ T cells sorted from blood. These receptors came from a man aged 18-30 years in good health.

Only one count was recorded for this clone. V and J are TRBV10-2 and TRBJ2-1; the D is unclear. The V and J ends lost 7 bases and 5 bases respectively, with 15 bases between them. Germline V gene sequence: CDR1 WSHSY, CDR2 SAAADI. This CDR3 has 14 residues. The chain's CDR3 is CASMVAIEHNEQFF. The CDR3 nucleotides are TGCGCCAGCATGGTCGCGATTGAACACAATGAGCAGTTCTTC.

The chain employs TRBV5-4 and TRBJ2-7, with 14 bases identical to TRBD2. The CDR3 consists of 17 residues. Germline V CDR1 and CDR2: SGHNT, YYREEE (reference sequence). V lost 4 bases, J lost 7 bases, and 13 bases stayed unmatched. The CDR3 coding sequence is TGTGCCAGCAGCCTCGGGACTAGCGGGGGTTCCTTGTTGGAGCAGTACTTC. The encoded protein is CASSLGTSGGSLLEQYF.

This clone was detected once. This same CDR3 is encoded by further DNA sequences in the sample. The chain uses TRBV6-5 and TRBJ2-7, with D possibly being TRBD2 (6 bases). Deletions cut 0 bases from V and 3 bases from J, with 15 bases between. Germline V gene lookup returns CDR1 MNHEY and CDR2 SVGAGI. The CDR3 totals 16 residues. The CDR3 DNA reads TGTGCCAGCAGTTACTCAACGGGGGAAACGAGCTACGAGCAGTACTTC. The encoded protein is CASSYSTGETSYEQYF.

This chain links TRBV5-6 with TRBJ1-2; TRBD1 is a possible D gene (6 bases). The V gene lost 0 bases and the J gene lost 2 bases, with 14 bases spanning the gap. The CDR3 length is 16 residues. Per germline, CDR1 SGHDT and CDR2 YYEEEE. CDR3 protein: CASSLETGRLNYGYTF. In DNA, the CDR3 is TGTGCCAGCAGCTTGGAAACAGGGAGGTTAAACTATGGCTACACCTTC.

This clone was counted once. V is TRBV5-5 and J is TRBJ2-5; tentatively, D is TRBD2 (6 bases). Trimming stripped 2 bases from V and 1 base from J, with 12 bases between. Germline CDR1 SGHKS, CDR2 YYEKEE (reference sequence). The CDR3 consists of 15 residues. The CDR3 spells CASSLGAGIQETQYF. In nucleotides, the CDR3 is TGTGCCAGCAGCTTAGGGGCGGGAATCCAAGAGACCCAGTACTTC.